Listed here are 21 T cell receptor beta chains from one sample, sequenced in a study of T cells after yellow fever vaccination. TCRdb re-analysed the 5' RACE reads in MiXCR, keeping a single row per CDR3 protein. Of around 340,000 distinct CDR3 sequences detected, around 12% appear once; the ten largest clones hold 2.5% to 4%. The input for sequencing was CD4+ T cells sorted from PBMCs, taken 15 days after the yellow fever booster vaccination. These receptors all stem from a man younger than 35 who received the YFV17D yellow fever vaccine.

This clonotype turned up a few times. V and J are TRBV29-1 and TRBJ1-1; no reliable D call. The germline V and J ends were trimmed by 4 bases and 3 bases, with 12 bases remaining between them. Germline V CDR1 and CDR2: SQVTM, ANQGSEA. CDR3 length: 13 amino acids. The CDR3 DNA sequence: TGCAGCGTTGGGGAGAATGTGGACACTGAAGCTTTCTTT. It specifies CSVGENVDTEAFF. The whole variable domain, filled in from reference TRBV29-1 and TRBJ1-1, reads SAVISQKPSRDICQRGTSLTIQCQVDSQVTMMFWYRQQPGQSLTLIATANQGSEATYESGFVIDKFPISRPNLTFSTLTVSNMSPEDSSIYLCSVGENVDTEAFFGQGTRLTVV.

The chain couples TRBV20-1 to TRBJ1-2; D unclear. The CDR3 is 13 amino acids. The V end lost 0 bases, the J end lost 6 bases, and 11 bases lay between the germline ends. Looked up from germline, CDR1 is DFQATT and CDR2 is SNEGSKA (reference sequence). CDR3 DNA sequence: TGCAGTGCTAGAGATCCGGGAATGAATGGCTACACCTTC. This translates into CSARDPGMNGYTF.

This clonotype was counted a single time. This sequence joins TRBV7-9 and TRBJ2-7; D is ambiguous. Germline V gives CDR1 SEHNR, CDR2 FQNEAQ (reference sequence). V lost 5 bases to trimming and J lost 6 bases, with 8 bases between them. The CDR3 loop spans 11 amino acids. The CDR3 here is CASSMQSEQYF. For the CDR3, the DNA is TGTGCCAGCAGCATGCAGTCCGAGCAGTACTTC.

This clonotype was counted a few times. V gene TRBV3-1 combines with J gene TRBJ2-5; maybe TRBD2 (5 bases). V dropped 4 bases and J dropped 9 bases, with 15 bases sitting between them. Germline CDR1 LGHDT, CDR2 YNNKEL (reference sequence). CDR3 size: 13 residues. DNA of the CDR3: TGTGCCAGCAGCCCATCCGACACCGGGGCCCAGTACTTC. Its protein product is CASSPSDTGAQYF.

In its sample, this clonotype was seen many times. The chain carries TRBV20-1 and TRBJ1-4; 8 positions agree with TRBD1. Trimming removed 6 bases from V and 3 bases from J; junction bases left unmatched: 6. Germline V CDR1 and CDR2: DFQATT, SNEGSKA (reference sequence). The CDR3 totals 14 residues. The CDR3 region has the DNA TGCAGTGCCCCCCAGGGGGCGTCTAATGAAAAACTGTTTTTT. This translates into CSAPQGASNEKLFF.

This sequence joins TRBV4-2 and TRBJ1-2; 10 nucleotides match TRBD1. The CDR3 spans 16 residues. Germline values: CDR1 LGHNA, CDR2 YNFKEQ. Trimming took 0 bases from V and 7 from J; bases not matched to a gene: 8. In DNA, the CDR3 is TGTGCCAGCAGCCAAGATCCCCTAGACAGGGGGCTTGGCTACACCTTC. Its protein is CASSQDPLDRGLGYTF.

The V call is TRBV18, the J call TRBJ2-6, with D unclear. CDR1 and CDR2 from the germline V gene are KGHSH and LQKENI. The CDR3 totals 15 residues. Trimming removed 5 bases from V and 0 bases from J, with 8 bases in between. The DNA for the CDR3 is TGTGCCAGCTCATTCGACCGCTCTGGGGCCAACGTCCTGACTTTC. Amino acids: CASSFDRSGANVLTF.

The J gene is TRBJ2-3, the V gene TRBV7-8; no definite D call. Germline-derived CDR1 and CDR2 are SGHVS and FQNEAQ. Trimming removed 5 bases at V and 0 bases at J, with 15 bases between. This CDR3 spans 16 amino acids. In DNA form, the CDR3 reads TGTGCCAGCAGCCCCCGGGTCTCCAGTAGCACAGATACGCAGTATTTT. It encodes CASSPRVSSSTDTQYF. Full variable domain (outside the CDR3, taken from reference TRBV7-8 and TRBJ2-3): GAGVSQSPRYKVAKRGQDVALRCDPISGHVSLFWYQQALGQGPEFLTYFQNEAQLDKSGLPSDRFFAERPEGSVSTLKIQRTQQEDSAVYLCASSPRVSSSTDTQYFGPGTRLTVL.

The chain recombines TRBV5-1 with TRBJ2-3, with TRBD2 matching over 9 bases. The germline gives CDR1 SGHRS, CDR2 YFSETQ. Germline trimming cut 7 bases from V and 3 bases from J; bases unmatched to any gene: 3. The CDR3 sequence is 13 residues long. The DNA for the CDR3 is TGCGCCAGCTGGCTAGCGGGGACAGATACGCAGTATTTT. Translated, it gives CASWLAGTDTQYF.

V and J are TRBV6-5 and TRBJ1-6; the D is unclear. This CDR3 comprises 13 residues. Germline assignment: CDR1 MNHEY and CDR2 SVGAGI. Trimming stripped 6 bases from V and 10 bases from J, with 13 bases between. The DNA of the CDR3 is TGTGCCAGCAGGCCCCGGGCGGAGTCACCCCTCCACTTT. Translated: CASRPRAESPLHF.

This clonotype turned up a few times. The CDR3 spells CASSYGHRGYQETQYF. The CDR3 bases are TGTGCCAGCAGTTACGGCCACAGGGGATACCAAGAGACCCAGTACTTC. The V gene is TRBV6-5, the J gene TRBJ2-5; 7 nucleotides align to TRBD1. This CDR3 comprises 16 residues. Germline V lookup: CDR1 MNHEY, CDR2 SVGAGI. V was pared by 2 bases and J by 0 bases, with 6 bases of the junction left unmatched.

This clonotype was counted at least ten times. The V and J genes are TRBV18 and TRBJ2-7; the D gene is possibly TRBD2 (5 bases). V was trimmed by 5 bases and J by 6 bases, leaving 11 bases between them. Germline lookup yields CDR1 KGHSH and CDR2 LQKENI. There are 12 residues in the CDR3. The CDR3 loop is CASSSGGLEQYF. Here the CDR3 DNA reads TGTGCCAGCTCATCCGGCGGACTCGAGCAGTACTTC.

CDR3 sequence reads: CASSFRQVSGNTIYF. The CDR3 coding sequence is TGTGCCAGCAGCTTTAGACAGGTCTCTGGAAACACCATATATTTT. The chain joins TRBV7-9 to TRBJ1-3; TRBD1 is a possible D gene (6 bases). Germline V CDR1 and CDR2: SEHNR, FQNEAQ (reference sequence). This CDR3 comprises 15 residues. With 3 bases removed from V and 0 bases from J, the gap between germline ends came to 9 bases.

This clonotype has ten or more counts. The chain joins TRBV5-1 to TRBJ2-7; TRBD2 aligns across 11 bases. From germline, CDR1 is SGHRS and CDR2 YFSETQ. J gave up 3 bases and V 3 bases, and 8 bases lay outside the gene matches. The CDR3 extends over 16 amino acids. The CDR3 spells CASSSGPTSGVYEQYV. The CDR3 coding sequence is TGCGCCAGCAGCTCCGGGCCGACTAGCGGGGTCTACGAGCAGTACGTC.

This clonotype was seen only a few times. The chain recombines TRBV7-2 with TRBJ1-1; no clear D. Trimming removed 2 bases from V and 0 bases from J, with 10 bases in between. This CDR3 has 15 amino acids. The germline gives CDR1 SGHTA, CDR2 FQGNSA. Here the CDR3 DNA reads TGTGCCAGCAGCTTATCAGCTTCAATGAACACTGAAGCTTTCTTT. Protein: CASSLSASMNTEAFF.

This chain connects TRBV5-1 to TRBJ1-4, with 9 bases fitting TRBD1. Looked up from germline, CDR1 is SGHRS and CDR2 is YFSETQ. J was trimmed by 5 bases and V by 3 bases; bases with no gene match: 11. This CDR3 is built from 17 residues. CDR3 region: CASSSGTGLSGNEKLFF. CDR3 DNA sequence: TGCGCCAGCAGCTCCGGGACAGGGCTGTCCGGGAATGAAAAACTGTTTTTT.

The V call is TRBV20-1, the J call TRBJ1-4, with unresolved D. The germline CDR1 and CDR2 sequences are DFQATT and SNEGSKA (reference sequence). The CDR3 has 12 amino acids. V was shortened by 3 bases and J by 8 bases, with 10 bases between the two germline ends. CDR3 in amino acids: CSARRVGEKLFF. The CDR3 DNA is TGCAGTGCTAGGAGGGTTGGGGAAAAACTGTTTTTT.

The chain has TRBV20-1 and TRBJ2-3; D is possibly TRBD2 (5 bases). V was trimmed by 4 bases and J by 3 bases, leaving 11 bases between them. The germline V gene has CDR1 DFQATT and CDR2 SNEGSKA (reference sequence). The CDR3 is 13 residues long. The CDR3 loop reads CSAKGAGTDTQYF. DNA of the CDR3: TGCAGTGCTAAGGGCGCGGGTACAGATACGCAGTATTTT.

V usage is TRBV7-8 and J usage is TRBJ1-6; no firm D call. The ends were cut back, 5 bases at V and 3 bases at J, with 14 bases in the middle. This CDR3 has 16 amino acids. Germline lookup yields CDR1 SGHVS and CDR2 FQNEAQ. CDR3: CASSARTGVYNSPLHF. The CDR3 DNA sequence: TGTGCCAGCAGCGCGCGGACGGGCGTCTATAATTCACCCCTCCACTTT.

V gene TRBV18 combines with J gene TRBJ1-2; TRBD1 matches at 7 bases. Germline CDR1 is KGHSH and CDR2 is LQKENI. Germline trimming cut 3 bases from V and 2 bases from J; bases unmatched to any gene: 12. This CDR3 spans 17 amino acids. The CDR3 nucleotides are TGTGCCAGCTCACCTCAGCCCCCCCGACAGGGCAACTATGGCTACACCTTC. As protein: CASSPQPPRQGNYGYTF.

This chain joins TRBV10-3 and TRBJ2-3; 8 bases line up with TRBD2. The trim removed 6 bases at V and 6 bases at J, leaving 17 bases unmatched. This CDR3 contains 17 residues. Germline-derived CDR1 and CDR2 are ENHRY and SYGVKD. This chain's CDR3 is CAIRGDIGTRRWDTQYF. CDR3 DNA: TGTGCCATCAGGGGAGACATCGGGACTAGGCGGTGGGATACGCAGTATTTT.